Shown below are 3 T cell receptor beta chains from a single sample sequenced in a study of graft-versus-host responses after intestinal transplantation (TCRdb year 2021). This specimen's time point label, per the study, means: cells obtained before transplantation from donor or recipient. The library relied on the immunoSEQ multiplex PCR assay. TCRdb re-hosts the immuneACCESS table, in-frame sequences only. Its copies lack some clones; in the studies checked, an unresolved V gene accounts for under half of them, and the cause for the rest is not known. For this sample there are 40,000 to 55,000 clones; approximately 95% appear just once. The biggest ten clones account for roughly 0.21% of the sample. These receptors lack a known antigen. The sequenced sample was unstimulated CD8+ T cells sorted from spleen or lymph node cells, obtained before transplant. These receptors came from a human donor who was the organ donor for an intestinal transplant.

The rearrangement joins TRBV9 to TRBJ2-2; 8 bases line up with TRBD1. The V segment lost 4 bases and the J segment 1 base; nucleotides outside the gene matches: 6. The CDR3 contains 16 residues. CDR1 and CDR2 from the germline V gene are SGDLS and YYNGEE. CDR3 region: CASSLTGTGNTGELFF. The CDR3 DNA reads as TGTGCCAGCAGCTTGACCGGGACAGGGAACACCGGGGAGCTGTTTTTT.

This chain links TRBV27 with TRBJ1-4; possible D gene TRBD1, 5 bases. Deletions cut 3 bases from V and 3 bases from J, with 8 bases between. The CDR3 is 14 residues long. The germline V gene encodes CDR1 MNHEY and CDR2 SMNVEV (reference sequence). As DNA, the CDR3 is TGTGCCAGCAGTTTCACAGGATCTAATGAAAAACTGTTTTTT. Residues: CASSFTGSNEKLFF.

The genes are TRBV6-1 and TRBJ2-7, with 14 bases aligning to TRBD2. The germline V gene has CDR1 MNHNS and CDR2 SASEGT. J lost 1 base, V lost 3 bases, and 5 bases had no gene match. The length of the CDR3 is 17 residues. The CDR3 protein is CASSDWGLAGESYEQYF. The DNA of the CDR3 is TGTGCCAGCAGTGATTGGGGACTAGCGGGGGAATCCTACGAGCAGTACTTC.